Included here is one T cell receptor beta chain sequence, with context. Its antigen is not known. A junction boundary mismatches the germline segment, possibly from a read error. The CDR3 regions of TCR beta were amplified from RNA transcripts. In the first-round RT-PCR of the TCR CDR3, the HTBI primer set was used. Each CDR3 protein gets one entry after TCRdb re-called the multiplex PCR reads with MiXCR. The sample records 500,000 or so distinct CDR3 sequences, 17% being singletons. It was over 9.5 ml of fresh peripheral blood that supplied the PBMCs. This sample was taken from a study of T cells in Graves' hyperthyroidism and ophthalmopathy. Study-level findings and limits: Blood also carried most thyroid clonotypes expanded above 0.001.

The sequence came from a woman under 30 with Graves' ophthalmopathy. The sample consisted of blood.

The CDR3 here is CSAGPFEGGTNTQYF. The CDR3 coding sequence is TGCAGTGCTGGTCCGTTTGAGGGGGGCACAAATACGCAGTATTTT. The chain couples TRBV20-1 to TRBJ2-3, with D possibly being TRBD1 or TRBD2 (6 bases each). Per germline, CDR1 DFQATT and CDR2 SNEGSKA (reference sequence). This CDR3 has 15 amino acids.